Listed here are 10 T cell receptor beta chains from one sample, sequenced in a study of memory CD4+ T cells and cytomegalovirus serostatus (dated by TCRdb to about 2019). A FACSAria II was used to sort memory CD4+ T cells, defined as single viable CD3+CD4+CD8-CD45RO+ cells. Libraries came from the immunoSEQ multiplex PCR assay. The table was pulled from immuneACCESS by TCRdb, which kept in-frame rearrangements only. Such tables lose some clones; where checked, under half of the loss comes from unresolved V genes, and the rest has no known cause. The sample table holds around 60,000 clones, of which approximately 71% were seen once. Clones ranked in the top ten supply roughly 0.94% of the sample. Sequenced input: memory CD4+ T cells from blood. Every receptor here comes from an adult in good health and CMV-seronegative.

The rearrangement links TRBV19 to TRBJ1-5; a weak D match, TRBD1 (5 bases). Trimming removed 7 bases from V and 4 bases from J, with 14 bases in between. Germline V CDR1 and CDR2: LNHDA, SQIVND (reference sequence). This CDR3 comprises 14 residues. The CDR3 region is CASNLMGENQPQHF. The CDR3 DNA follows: TGTGCCAGTAATCTTATGGGGGAAAATCAGCCCCAGCATTTT.

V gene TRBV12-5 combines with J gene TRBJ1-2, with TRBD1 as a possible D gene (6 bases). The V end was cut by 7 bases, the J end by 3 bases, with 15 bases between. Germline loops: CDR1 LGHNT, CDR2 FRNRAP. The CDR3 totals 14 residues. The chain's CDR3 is CASASTGLYYGYTF. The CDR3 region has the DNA TGTGCTAGTGCTTCGACAGGATTATACTATGGCTACACCTTC.

The CDR3 loop reads CASSQRGVPNYGYTF. As DNA, the CDR3 is TGCGCCAGCAGCCAAAGGGGTGTACCTAACTATGGCTACACCTTC. This rearrangement joins TRBV4-1 to TRBJ1-2, with a weak D call TRBD1 (5 bases). Germline CDR1 reads MGHRA; CDR2 reads YSYEKL. V lost 2 bases to trimming and J lost 0 bases, with 10 bases between them. The CDR3 sequence is 15 residues long.

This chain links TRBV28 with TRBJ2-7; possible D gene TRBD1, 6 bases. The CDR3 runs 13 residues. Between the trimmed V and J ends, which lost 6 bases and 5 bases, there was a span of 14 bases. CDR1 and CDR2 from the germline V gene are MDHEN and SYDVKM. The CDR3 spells CASSPDSLNEQYF. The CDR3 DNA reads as TGTGCCAGCAGCCCGGACAGTCTGAACGAGCAGTACTTC.

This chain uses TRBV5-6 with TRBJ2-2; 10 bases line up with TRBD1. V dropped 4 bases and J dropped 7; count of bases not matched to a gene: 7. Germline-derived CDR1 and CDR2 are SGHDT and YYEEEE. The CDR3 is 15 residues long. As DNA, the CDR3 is TGTGCCAGCAGCCGGGACAGGGGATTCGGCGGGGAGCTGTTTTTT. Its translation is CASSRDRGFGGELFF.

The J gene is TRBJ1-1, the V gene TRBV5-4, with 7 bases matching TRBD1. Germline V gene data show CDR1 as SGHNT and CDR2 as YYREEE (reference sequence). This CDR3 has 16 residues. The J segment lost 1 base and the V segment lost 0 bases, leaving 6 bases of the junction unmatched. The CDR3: CASSLAKGQRNTEAFF. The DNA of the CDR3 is TGTGCCAGCAGCTTGGCCAAGGGACAGAGGAACACTGAAGCTTTCTTT.

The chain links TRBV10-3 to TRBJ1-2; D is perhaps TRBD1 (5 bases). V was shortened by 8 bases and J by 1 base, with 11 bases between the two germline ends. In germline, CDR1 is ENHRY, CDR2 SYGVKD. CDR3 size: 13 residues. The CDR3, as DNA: TGTGCCATCGGGCAGCAGGGTAACTATGGCTACACCTTC. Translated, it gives CAIGQQGNYGYTF.

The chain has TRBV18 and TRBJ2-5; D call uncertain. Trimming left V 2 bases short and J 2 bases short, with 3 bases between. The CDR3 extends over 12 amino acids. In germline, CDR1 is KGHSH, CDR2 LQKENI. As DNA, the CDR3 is TGTGCCAGCTCACCAGGGCAAGAGACCCAGTACTTC. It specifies CASSPGQETQYF.

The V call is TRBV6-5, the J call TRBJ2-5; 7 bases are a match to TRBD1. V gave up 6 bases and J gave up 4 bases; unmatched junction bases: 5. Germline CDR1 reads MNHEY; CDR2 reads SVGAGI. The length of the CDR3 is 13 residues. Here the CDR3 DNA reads TGTGCCAGCAGCCTACAGGGGAGAGAGACCCAGTACTTC. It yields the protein CASSLQGRETQYF.

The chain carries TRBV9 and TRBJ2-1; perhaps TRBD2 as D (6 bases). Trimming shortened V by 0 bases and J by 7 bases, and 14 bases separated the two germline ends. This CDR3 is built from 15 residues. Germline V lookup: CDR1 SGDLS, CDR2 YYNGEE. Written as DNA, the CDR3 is TGTGCCAGCAGCGTAGTGCTGGGGGGAAGGAATGAGCAGTTCTTC. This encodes CASSVVLGGRNEQFF.